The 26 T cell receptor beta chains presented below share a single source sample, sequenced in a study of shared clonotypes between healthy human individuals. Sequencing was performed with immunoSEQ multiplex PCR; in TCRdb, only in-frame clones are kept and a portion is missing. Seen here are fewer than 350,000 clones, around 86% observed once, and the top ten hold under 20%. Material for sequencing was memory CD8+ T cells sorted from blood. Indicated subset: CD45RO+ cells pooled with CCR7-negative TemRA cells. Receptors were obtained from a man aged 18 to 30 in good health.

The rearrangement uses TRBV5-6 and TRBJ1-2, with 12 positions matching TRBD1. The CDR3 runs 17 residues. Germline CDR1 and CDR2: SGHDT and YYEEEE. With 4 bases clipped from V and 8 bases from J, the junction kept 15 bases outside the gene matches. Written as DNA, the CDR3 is TGTGCCAGCAGCGATACCGGGACAGGGGGCGAAGGTGAAGGCTACACCTTC. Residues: CASSDTGTGGEGEGYTF.

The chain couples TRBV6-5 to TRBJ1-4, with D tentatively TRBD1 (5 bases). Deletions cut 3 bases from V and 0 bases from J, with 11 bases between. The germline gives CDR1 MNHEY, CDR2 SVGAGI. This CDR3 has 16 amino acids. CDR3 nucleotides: TGTGCCAGCAGTTATGGGGGAGAGGCAACTAATGAAAAACTGTTTTTT. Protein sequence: CASSYGGEATNEKLFF.

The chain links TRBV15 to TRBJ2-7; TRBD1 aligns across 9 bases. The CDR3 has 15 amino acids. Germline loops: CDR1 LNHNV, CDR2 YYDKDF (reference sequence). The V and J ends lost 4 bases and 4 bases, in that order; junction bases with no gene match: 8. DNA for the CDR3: TGTGCCACCAGCAAAGACAACAGGGGGCTGTACGAGCAGTACTTC. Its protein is CATSKDNRGLYEQYF.

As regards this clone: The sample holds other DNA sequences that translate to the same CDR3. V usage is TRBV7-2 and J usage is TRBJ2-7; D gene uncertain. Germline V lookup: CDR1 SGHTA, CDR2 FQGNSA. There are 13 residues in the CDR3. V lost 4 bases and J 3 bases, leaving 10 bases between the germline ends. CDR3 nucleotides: TGTGCCAGCAGCTCTAGTCCTTTCTACGAGCAGTACTTC. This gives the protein CASSSSPFYEQYF. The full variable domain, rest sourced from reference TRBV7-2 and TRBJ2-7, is GAGVSQSPSNKVTEKGKDVELRCDPISGHTALYWYRQSLGQGLEFLIYFQGNSAPDKSGLPSDRFSAERTGGSVSTLTIQRTQQEDSAVYLCASSSSPFYEQYFGPGTRLTVT.

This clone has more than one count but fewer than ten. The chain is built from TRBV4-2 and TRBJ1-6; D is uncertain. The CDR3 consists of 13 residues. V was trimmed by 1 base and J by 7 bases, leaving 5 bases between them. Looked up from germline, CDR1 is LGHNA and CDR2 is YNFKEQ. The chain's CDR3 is CASSQVGNSPLHF. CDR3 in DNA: TGTGCCAGCAGCCAAGTTGGGAATTCACCCCTCCACTTT.

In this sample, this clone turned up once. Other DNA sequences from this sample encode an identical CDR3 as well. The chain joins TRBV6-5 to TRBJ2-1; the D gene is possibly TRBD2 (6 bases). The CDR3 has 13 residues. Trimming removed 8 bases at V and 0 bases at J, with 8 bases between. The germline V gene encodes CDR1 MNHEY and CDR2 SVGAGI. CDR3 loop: CASGGSSYNEQFF. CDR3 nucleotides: TGTGCCAGCGGAGGGAGCTCCTACAATGAGCAGTTCTTC.

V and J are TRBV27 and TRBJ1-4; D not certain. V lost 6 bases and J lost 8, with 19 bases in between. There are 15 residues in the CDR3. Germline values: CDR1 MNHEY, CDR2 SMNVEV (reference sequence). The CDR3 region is CASRAGGIAREKLFF. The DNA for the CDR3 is TGTGCCAGCAGGGCCGGTGGGATCGCGCGGGAAAAACTGTTTTTT. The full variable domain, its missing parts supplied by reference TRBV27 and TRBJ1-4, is EAQVTQNPRYLITVTGKKLTVTCSQNMNHEYMSWYRQDPGLGLRQIYYSMNVEVTDKGDVPEGYKVSRKEKRNFPLILESPSPNQTSLYFCASRAGGIAREKLFFGSGTQLSVL.

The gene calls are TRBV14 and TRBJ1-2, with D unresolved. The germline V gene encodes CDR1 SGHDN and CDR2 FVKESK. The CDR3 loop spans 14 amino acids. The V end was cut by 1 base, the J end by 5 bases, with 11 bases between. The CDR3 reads CASSQVSRLYGYTF. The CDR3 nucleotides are TGTGCCAGCAGCCAAGTTTCTAGGTTATATGGCTACACCTTC.

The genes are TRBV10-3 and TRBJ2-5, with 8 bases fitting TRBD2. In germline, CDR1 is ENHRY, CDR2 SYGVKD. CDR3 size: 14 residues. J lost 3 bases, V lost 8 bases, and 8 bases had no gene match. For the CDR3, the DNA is TGTGCCATCGCGCGGGGGGCGATAAAAGAGACCCAGTACTTC. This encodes CAIARGAIKETQYF.

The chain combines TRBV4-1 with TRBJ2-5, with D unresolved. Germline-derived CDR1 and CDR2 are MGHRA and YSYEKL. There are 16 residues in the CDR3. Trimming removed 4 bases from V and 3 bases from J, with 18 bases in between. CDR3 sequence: CASSLASRWVKETQYF. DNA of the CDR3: TGCGCCAGCAGCCTGGCCTCTCGCTGGGTGAAAGAGACCCAGTACTTC.

The CDR3 loop reads CASSDSGAYEQYF. DNA of the CDR3: TGTGCCAGCAGTGATTCAGGGGCCTACGAGCAGTACTTC. This chain connects TRBV2 to TRBJ2-7; weak D call: TRBD1 (6 bases). The CDR3 sequence is 13 residues long. Per the germline V gene, CDR1 is SNHLY and CDR2 is FYNNEI. The V gene lost 3 bases and the J gene lost 2 bases, with 8 bases spanning the gap.

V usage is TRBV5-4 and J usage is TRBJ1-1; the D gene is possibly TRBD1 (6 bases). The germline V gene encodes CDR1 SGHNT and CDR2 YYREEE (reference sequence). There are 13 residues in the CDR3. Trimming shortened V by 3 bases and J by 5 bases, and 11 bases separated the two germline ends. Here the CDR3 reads CASSSRGQTEAFF. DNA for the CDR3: TGTGCCAGCAGCTCCCGTGGACAGACTGAAGCTTTCTTT.

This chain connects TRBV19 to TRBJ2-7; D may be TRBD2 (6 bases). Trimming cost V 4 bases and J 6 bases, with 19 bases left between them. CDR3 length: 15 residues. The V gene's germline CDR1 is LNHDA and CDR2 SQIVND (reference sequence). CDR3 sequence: CASSTIGGGTAEQYF. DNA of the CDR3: TGTGCCAGTAGTACCATCGGGGGAGGCACTGCCGAGCAGTACTTC. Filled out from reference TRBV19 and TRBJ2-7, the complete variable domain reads DGGITQSPKYLFRKEGQNVTLSCEQNLNHDAMYWYRQDPGQGLRLIYYSQIVNDFQKGDIAEGYSVSREKKESFPLTVTSAQKNPTAFYLCASSTIGGGTAEQYFGPGTRLTVT.

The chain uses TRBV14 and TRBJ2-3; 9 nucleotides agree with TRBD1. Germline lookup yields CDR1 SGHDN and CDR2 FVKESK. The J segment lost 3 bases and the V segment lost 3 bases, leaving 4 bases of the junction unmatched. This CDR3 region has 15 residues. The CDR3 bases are TGTGCCAGCAGCCATTGGGACAGGGTAACAGATACGCAGTATTTT. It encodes CASSHWDRVTDTQYF.

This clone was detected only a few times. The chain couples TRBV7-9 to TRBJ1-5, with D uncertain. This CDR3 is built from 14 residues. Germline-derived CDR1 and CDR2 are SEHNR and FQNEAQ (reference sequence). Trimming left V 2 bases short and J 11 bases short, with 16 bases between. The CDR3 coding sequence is TGTGCCAGCAGCTTAAGCCTGGGGTCCGACACCCAGCATTTT. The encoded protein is CASSLSLGSDTQHF.

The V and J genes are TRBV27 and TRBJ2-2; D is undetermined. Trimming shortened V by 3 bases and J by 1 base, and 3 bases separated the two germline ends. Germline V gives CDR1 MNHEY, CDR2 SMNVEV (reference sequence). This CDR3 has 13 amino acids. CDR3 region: CASSFWNTGELFF. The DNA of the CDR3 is TGTGCCAGCAGTTTCTGGAACACCGGGGAGCTGTTTTTT.

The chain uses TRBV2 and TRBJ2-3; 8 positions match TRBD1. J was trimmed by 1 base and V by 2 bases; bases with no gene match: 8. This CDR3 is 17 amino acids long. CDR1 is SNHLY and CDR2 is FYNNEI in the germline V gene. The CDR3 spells CASSEHWTGIRTDTQYF. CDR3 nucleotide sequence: TGTGCCAGCAGTGAACACTGGACAGGGATCCGCACAGATACGCAGTATTTT. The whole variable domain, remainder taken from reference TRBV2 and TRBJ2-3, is EPEVTQTPSHQVTQMGQEVILRCVPISNHLYFYWYRQILGQKVEFLVSFYNNEISEKSEIFDDQFSVERPDGSNFTLKIRSTKLEDSAMYFCASSEHWTGIRTDTQYFGPGTRLTVL.

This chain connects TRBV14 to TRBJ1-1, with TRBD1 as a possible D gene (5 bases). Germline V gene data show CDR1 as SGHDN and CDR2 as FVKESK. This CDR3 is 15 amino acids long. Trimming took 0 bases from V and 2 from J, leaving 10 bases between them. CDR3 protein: CASSQDWGGNTEAFF. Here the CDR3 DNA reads TGTGCCAGCAGCCAAGATTGGGGGGGAAACACTGAAGCTTTCTTT.

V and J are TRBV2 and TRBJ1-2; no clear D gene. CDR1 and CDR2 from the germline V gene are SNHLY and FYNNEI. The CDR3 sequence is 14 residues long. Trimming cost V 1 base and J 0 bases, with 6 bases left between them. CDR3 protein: CASSEGQTNYGYTF. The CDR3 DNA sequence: TGTGCCAGCAGTGAAGGGCAGACTAACTATGGCTACACCTTC.

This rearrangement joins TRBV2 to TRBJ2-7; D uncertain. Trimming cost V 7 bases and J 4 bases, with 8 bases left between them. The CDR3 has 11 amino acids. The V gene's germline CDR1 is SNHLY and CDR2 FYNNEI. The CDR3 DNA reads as TGTGCCAGCATGTATACGTACGAGCAGTACTTC. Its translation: CASMYTYEQYF.

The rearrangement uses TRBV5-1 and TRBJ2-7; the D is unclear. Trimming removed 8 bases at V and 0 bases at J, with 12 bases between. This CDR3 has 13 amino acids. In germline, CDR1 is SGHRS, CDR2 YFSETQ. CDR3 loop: CASSVAPSYEQYF. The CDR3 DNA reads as TGCGCCAGTTCAGTCGCTCCCTCCTACGAGCAGTACTTC.

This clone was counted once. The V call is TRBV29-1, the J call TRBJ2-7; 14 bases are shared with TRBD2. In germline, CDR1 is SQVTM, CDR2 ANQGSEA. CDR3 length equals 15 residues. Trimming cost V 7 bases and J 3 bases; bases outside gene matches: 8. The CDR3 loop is CSGGLAGDEIYEQYF. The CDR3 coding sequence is TGCAGCGGGGGACTAGCGGGGGATGAAATCTACGAGCAGTACTTC.

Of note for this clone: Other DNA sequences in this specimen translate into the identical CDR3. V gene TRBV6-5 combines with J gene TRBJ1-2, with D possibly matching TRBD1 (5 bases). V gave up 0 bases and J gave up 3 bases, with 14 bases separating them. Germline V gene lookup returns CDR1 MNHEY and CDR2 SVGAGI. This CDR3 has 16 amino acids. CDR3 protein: CASSYSSGERDYGYTF. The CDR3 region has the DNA TGTGCCAGCAGTTACTCATCGGGGGAGCGTGACTATGGCTACACCTTC.

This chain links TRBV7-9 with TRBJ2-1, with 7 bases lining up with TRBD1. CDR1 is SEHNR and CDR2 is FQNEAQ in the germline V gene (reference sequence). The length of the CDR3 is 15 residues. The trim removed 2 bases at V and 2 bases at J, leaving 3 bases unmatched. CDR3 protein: CASSLRDSPYNEQFF. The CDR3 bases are TGTGCCAGCAGCTTACGGGACAGCCCCTACAATGAGCAGTTCTTC.

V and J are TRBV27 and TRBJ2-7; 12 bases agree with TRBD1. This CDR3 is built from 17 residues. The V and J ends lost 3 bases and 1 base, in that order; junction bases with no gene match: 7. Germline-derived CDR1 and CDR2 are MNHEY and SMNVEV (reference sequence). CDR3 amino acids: CASSFRWDRGLSYEQYF. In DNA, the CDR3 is TGTGCCAGCAGTTTCCGTTGGGACAGGGGGCTATCCTACGAGCAGTACTTC.

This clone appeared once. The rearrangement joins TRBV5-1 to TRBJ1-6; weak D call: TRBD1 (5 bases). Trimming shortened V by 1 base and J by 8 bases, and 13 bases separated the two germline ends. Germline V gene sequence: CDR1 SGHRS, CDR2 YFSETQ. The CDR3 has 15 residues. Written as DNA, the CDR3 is TGCGCCAGCAGCTTGAGCGGCAGGGCCGATTCACCCCTCCACTTT. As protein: CASSLSGRADSPLHF. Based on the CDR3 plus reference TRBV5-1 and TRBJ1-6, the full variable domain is KAGVTQTPRYLIKTRGQQVTLSCSPISGHRSVSWYQQTPGQGLQFLFEYFSETQRNKGNFPGRFSGRQFSNSRSEMNVSTLELGDSALYLCASSLSGRADSPLHFGNGTRLTVT.